The 19 T cell receptor beta chains below were found in one sample sequenced in a study of blood T cells in healthy people across ages. Through a sample-barcoded 5' primer and a J-beta primer mix, a second PCR was run for about 6 to 11 cycles. MiXCR, run by TCRdb on the 5' RACE reads, gives a single entry per CDR3 protein. The repertoire holds 700,000 or so distinct CDR3 sequences, around two fifths seen once, with approximately 29% in the top ten. The sequenced material came from blood. The source is a man at least 80 years old in good health.

V is TRBV3-1 and J is TRBJ2-5; tentatively, D is TRBD1 or TRBD2 (5 bases each). The CDR3 runs 15 residues. V lost 0 bases, J lost 10 bases, and 18 bases lay in between. Germline V gene data show CDR1 as LGHDT and CDR2 as YNNKEL (reference sequence). In DNA form, the CDR3 reads TGTGCCAGCAGCCAAGAGGGGACCTCCAAGAGCGGCCAGTACTTC. It encodes CASSQEGTSKSGQYF.

Of note for this clonotype: A much larger clonotype is one base distant, so this may be a read error. The rearrangement links TRBV4-2 to TRBJ1-2; D unclear. V shed 4 bases and J shed 4 bases, with 7 bases lying between them. The germline gives CDR1 LGHNA, CDR2 YNFKEQ. The CDR3 spans 12 residues. CDR3 nucleotides: TGTGCCAGCAGCCGAGTGGGCTATGGCTACACCTTC. Its translation: CASSRVGYGYTF.

Of note for this clonotype: A read error may account for a junction end that differs from germline. The chain uses TRBV6-2 or TRBV6-3 and TRBJ2-7; perhaps TRBD1 as D (7 bases). The CDR3 extends over 14 amino acids. CDR1 MNHEY and CDR2 SVGEGT come from the germline V gene. The CDR3 protein is CASSRGTASSERYF. The CDR3 bases are TGTGCCAGCAGCAGAGGGACAGCCTCTAGCGAGCGGTACTTC.

V gene TRBV6-4 combines with J gene TRBJ2-1; 9 nucleotides line up with TRBD2. Germline V gives CDR1 MRHNA, CDR2 SNTAGT. J gave up 5 bases and V 10 bases, and 15 bases lay outside the gene matches. The CDR3 is 16 residues long. The CDR3 sequence: CATSLVSGGSDNEQFF. The CDR3 DNA reads TGTGCCACCAGCCTGGTGAGCGGGGGGTCAGACAATGAGCAGTTCTTC.

This clonotype was counted a few times. The J gene is TRBJ2-4, the V gene TRBV7-9; 8 nucleotides match TRBD1. The trim removed 2 bases at V and 5 bases at J, leaving 5 bases unmatched. CDR3 size: 15 residues. In germline, CDR1 is SEHNR, CDR2 FQNEAQ (reference sequence). CDR3 amino acids: CASSLSGTGENIQYF. The CDR3 DNA sequence: TGTGCCAGCAGCTTATCCGGGACAGGAGAAAACATTCAGTACTTC.

The chain recombines TRBV5-1 with TRBJ2-5, with unresolved D. The CDR3 is made up of 15 amino acids. Germline CDR1 is SGHRS and CDR2 is YFSETQ. The germline V and J ends were trimmed by 6 bases and 2 bases, with 17 bases remaining between them. As DNA, the CDR3 is TGCGCCAGCAAGACGGCGGAGATCAAACAAGAGACCCAGTACTTC. Its translation: CASKTAEIKQETQYF.

The chain has TRBV6-6 and TRBJ2-5; 7 bases fit TRBD1. The V segment lost 6 bases and the J segment 5 bases; nucleotides outside the gene matches: 12. The CDR3 covers 15 residues. Germline CDR1 MNHNY, CDR2 SVGAGI (reference sequence). The CDR3 loop reads CASSLTGVTAETQYF. Here the CDR3 DNA reads TGTGCCAGCAGCCTAACAGGGGTCACTGCGGAGACCCAGTACTTC.

This clonotype appeared a few times. This chain links TRBV9 with TRBJ2-2; 8 bases fit TRBD2. Germline lookup yields CDR1 SGDLS and CDR2 YYNGEE. CDR3 length equals 17 residues. The trim removed 4 bases at V and 3 bases at J, leaving 11 bases unmatched. CDR3 sequence (DNA): TGTGCCAGCAGCCCTTGGGGAGCGGGAGCGGACACCGGGGAGCTGTTTTTT. Its protein is CASSPWGAGADTGELFF.

V and J are TRBV20-1 and TRBJ1-6; a possible D gene is TRBD1 (5 bases). Germline assignment: CDR1 DFQATT and CDR2 SNEGSKA (reference sequence). The CDR3 is made up of 14 amino acids. Trimming stripped 7 bases from V and 5 bases from J, with 15 bases between. CDR3 loop: CSVPGGRDNSPLHF. The CDR3 coding sequence is TGCAGTGTACCGGGGGGAAGAGATAATTCACCCCTCCACTTT.

This clonotype was recorded a few times. V gene TRBV7-9 combines with J gene TRBJ1-2; D perhaps matches TRBD1 (5 bases). CDR3 length: 15 amino acids. Germline CDR1 SEHNR, CDR2 FQNEAQ (reference sequence). Trimming removed 2 bases from V and 2 bases from J, with 12 bases in between. The CDR3: CASSLNVDNNYGYTF. The DNA of the CDR3 is TGTGCCAGCAGCTTAAACGTGGACAACAACTATGGCTACACCTTC.

In the case of this clonotype: One end of the junction is discordant with germline, which a read error may explain. The chain links TRBV7-2 to TRBJ2-5, with 14 bases fitting TRBD2. This CDR3 spans 17 amino acids. Germline V gives CDR1 SGHTA, CDR2 FQGNSA. The CDR3: CASSLGTSGRRQEAQYF. CDR3 bases: TGTGCCAGCAGCCTCGGGACTAGCGGGAGAAGGCAAGAGGCCCAGTACTTC.

The chain couples TRBV4-3 to TRBJ2-7; D may be TRBD2 (5 bases). The ends were cut back, 0 bases at V and 4 bases at J, with 13 bases in the middle. This CDR3 has 15 amino acids. The germline V gene encodes CDR1 LGHNA and CDR2 YSLEER. The CDR3 DNA is TGCGCCAGCAGCCAAGAAGGGAGCCCCCAATACGAGCAGTACTTC. This codes for CASSQEGSPQYEQYF.

Ten or more counts support this clonotype. The chain combines TRBV28 with TRBJ2-1; TRBD2 matches 10 bases. Germline CDR1 reads MDHEN; CDR2 reads SYDVKM. Unmatched junction bases numbered 7, after V lost 5 bases and J lost 6 bases. The CDR3 is 15 residues long. The DNA of the CDR3 is TGTGCCAGCAGTCGGTCTAGCGGGGGAATCAATGAGCAGTTCTTC. Amino acid sequence: CASSRSSGGINEQFF. The whole variable domain, filled in from reference TRBV28 and TRBJ2-1, reads DVKVTQSSRYLVKRTGEKVFLECVQDMDHENMFWYRQDPGLGLRLIYFSYDVKMKEKGDIPEGYSVSREKKERFSLILESASTNQTSMYLCASSRSSGGINEQFFGPGTRLTVL.

This chain links TRBV29-1 with TRBJ1-2, with no clear D. Germline assignment: CDR1 SQVTM and CDR2 ANQGSEA. The length of the CDR3 is 12 residues. V lost 3 bases, J lost 4 bases, and 9 bases lay in between. The CDR3 protein is CSVDAGLYGYTF. CDR3 in DNA: TGCAGCGTTGATGCAGGTCTCTATGGCTACACCTTC.

The chain joins TRBV7-2 to TRBJ2-5; 11 bases are a match to TRBD2. CDR1 and CDR2 (germline): SGHTA, FQGNSA. With 1 base clipped from V and 5 bases from J, the junction kept 9 bases outside the gene matches. The length of the CDR3 is 17 residues. The CDR3 DNA reads TGTGCCAGCAGCTTAGAGGGACTAGCGGCGTCCAGGGAGACCCAGTACTTC. Its protein is CASSLEGLAASRETQYF.

In this sample, this clonotype turned up many times. The chain joins TRBV29-1 to TRBJ1-2; a weak D match, TRBD1 (6 bases). Germline loops: CDR1 SQVTM, CDR2 ANQGSEA. The CDR3 extends over 15 amino acids. V lost 0 bases and J lost 4, with 15 bases in between. CDR3 DNA: TGCAGCGTTGAAGATCTCCAGGGGCATGGCTATGGCTACACCTTC. It codes for CSVEDLQGHGYGYTF.

This clonotype was seen ten or more times. The chain couples TRBV7-2 to TRBJ2-1; 8 bases align to TRBD1. This CDR3 has 16 amino acids. Germline CDR1 is SGHTA and CDR2 is FQGNSA. The V gene end was trimmed by 0 bases and the J gene end by 3 bases; junction bases not matched to a gene: 4. The CDR3 region is CASSLAGTGGYNEQFF. The CDR3 bases are TGTGCCAGCAGCTTAGCTGGTACAGGGGGCTACAATGAGCAGTTCTTC.

The chain recombines TRBV7-9 with TRBJ1-4; D is unclear. The CDR3 loop spans 13 amino acids. Germline V gene data show CDR1 as SEHNR and CDR2 as FQNEAQ (reference sequence). The V gene lost 5 bases and the J gene lost 8 bases, with 12 bases spanning the gap. The DNA for the CDR3 is TGTGCCAGCAGCCCCGTCATCGGGGAAAAACTGTTTTTT. It encodes CASSPVIGEKLFF.

This chain uses TRBV4-1 with TRBJ1-1, with D unresolved. Deletions cut 0 bases from V and 3 bases from J, with 8 bases between. The germline V gene has CDR1 MGHRA and CDR2 YSYEKL. The CDR3 runs 14 residues. The CDR3 here is CASSQEAAYTEAFF. The CDR3 DNA follows: TGCGCCAGCAGCCAAGAGGCAGCTTACACTGAAGCTTTCTTT.